A selection of T cell receptor beta chains follows, all from one sample in a study of patients and donors after allogeneic stem cell transplantation. In TCRdb, the RT-PCR reads were re-called with MiXCR into one record per CDR3 protein. Among some 230,000 distinct CDR3 sequences, roughly an eighth were seen once, and the ten largest hold about 9.9%. The sequencing input was blood, either unsorted or a sorted T cell fraction (not recorded which). The receptors were gathered from a human donor who was either an allogeneic HSCT recipient or a stem cell or donor lymphocyte infusion donor (not recorded which). It is not recorded whose cells these are; they may come from a transplant donor. The conserved cysteine and the conserved F or W are not part of the CDR3 here. The order of the fields is V gene, J gene, clone size, CDR3 protein. Expanded clones are given a class, and other clones once, few, many or no size at all.

V: TRBV27; J: TRBJ2-1; size: few; CDR3: ASSPRLAGGLYNEQF
V: TRBV6-2/TRBV6-3; J: TRBJ2-1; size: few; CDR3: ASSLGTSGASEQF
V: TRBV7-9; J: TRBJ2-1; size: few; CDR3: ASSPAGSGIYNEQF
V: TRBV12-3/TRBV12-4; J: TRBJ1-2; size: .; CDR3: ASSLTGGDYGYT
V: TRBV7-3; J: TRBJ1-2; size: many; CDR3: ASSATPGAPYGYT
V: TRBV24-1; J: TRBJ1-2; size: many; CDR3: ATSDFRPGQGYGYT
V: TRBV29-1; J: TRBJ2-7; size: many; CDR3: SAQAGGRYEQY
V: TRBV20-1; J: TRBJ2-7; size: few; CDR3: SASGLQGAREQY
V: TRBV20-1; J: TRBJ2-1; size: .; CDR3: SARGWTGELAF
V: TRBV18; J: TRBJ2-2; size: many; CDR3: ASSPIDTGELF
V: TRBV7-6; J: TRBJ2-1; size: many; CDR3: ASSSGPTSASYNEQF
V: TRBV4-3; J: TRBJ1-1; size: many; CDR3: ASSQDIGFTEAF
V: TRBV7-9; J: TRBJ2-7; size: many; CDR3: ASSLVLGYEQY
V: TRBV7-3; J: TRBJ2-3; size: .; CDR3: ASSPTGVPDTQY
V: TRBV27; J: TRBJ1-1; size: few; CDR3: ASSLIRDSTEAF
V: TRBV11-2; J: TRBJ2-7; size: .; CDR3: ASSYTQGYEQY
V: TRBV4-2; J: TRBJ2-2; size: .; CDR3: ASSQGLAGGVGTGELF
V: TRBV6-1; J: TRBJ2-5; size: many; CDR3: ASSEVAGLETQY
V: TRBV2; J: TRBJ2-1; size: few; CDR3: ASTGTGLWDEQF
V: TRBV29-1; J: TRBJ2-7; size: many; CDR3: SGSGGAGLEQY
V: TRBV6-2/TRBV6-3; J: TRBJ2-2; size: many; CDR3: ASSASGFAGELF
V: TRBV7-8; J: TRBJ2-7; size: many; CDR3: ASSSGRGFGGFEQY
V: TRBV29-1; J: TRBJ2-1; size: few; CDR3: SVVTGGLYNEQF
V: TRBV16; J: TRBJ2-7; size: few; CDR3: ASSIEGTYEQY
V: TRBV18; J: TRBJ2-5; size: few; CDR3: ASSPRFGRGQETQY
V: TRBV2; J: TRBJ1-5; size: .; CDR3: ASTRAGSSNQPQH
V: TRBV20-1; J: TRBJ2-3; size: many; CDR3: SATPPERSGTDTQY
V: TRBV4-1; J: TRBJ1-5; size: few; CDR3: ASSQGGGNSNQPQH
V: TRBV7-8; J: TRBJ2-3; size: many; CDR3: ASSRRLVTDTQY
V: TRBV12-3/TRBV12-4; J: TRBJ2-3; size: .; CDR3: ASRPGVSRIVTQY
V: TRBV3-1; J: TRBJ2-7; size: few; CDR3: ASSLRTSGRANEQY
V: TRBV28; J: TRBJ2-5; size: .; CDR3: ASSSGHVGEVETQY
V: TRBV5-1; J: TRBJ2-7; size: many; CDR3: ASSSGTELSSYEQY
V: TRBV29-1; J: TRBJ2-7; size: few; CDR3: SVEGGDGYEQY
V: TRBV18; J: TRBJ2-3; size: .; CDR3: ASSRENLAGGADTQY
V: TRBV20-1; J: TRBJ2-1; size: many; CDR3: SARTSVPYNEQF
V: TRBV19; J: TRBJ2-1; size: .; CDR3: ASSIDHRAVSSYNEQF
V: TRBV7-8; J: TRBJ2-7; size: .; CDR3: ASNQIRGPTYEQY
V: TRBV9; J: TRBJ2-7; size: few; CDR3: ASSPYWASDYEQY
V: TRBV7-9; J: TRBJ2-7; size: .; CDR3: ASSLAGEFEQY
V: TRBV6-1; J: TRBJ2-3; size: .; CDR3: ASNPGSTDTQY
V: TRBV29-1; J: TRBJ1-1; size: many; CDR3: SVRTGVNTEAF
V: TRBV11-2; J: TRBJ2-3; size: few; CDR3: ASSEGLAHVSRPDTQY
V: TRBV9; J: TRBJ1-3; size: .; CDR3: ASSVGSLGGNTIY